Below, one T cell receptor (beta chain) is given with its context. Here immunoSEQ multiplex PCR was the method, and the copy in TCRdb shows in-frame clones only, minus some. The repertoire holds 79,000 or so clones, about 96% seen once, with roughly 0.34% in the top ten. V was clipped by 1 base and J by 4 bases; unmatched bases: 6. The CDR3 totals 15 residues. The germline gives CDR1 SGHNT, CDR2 YENEEA. These data belong to a study of technical replicates of blood from four donors. The sequence was collected from a human donor in good health. The specimen sequenced was T cells isolated from PBMCs. The chain combines TRBV11-3 with TRBJ2-7, with 8 bases matching TRBD1. In DNA form, the CDR3 reads TGTGCCAGCAGCTTAGGCGGAGGACAGGGATACGAGCAGTACTTC. Its protein product is CASSLGGGQGYEQYF.